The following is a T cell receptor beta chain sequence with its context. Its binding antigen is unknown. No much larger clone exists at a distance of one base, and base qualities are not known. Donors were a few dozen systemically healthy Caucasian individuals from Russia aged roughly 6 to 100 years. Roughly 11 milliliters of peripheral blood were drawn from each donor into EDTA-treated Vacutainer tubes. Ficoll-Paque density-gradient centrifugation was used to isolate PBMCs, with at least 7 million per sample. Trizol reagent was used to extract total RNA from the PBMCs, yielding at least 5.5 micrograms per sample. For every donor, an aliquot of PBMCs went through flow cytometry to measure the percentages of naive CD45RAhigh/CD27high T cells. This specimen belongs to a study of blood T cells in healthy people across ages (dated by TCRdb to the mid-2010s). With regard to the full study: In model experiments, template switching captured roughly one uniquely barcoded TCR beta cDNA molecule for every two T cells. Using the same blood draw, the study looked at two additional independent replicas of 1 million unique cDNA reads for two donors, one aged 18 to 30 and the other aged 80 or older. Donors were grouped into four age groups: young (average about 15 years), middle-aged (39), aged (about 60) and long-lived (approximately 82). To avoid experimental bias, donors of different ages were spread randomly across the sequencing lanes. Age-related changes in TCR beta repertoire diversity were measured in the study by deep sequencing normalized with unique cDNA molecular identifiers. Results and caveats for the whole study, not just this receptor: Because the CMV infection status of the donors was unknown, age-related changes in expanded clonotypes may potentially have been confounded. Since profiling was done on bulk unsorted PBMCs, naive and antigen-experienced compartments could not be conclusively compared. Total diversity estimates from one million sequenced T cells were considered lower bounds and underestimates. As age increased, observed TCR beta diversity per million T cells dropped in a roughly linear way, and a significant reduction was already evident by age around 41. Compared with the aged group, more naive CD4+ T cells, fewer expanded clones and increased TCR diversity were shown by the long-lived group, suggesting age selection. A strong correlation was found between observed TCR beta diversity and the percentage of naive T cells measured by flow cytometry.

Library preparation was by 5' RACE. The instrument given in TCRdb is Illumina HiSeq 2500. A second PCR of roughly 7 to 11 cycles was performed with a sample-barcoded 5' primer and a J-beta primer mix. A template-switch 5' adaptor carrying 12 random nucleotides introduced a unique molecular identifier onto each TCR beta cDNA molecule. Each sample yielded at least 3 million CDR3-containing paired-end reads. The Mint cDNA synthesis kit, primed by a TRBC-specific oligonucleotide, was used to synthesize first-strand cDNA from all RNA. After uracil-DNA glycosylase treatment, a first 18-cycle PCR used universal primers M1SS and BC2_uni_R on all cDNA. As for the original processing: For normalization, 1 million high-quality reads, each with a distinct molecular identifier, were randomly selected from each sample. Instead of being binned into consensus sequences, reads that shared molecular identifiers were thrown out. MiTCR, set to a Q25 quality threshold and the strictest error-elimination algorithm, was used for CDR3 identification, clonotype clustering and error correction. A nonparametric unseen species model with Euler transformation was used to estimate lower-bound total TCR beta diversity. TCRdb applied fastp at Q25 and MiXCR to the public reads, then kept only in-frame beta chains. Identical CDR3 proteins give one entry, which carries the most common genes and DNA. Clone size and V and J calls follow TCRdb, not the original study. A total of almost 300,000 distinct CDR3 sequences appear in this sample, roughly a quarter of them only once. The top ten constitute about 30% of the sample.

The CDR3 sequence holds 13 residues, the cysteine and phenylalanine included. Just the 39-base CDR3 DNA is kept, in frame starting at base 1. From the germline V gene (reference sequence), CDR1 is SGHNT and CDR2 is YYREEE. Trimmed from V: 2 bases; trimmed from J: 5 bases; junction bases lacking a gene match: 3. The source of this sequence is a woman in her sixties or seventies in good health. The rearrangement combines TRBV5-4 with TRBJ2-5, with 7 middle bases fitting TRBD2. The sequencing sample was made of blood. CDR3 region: CASSFGGKETQYF. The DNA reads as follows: TGTGCCAGCAGCTTCGGGGGGAAGGAGACCCAGTACTTC.